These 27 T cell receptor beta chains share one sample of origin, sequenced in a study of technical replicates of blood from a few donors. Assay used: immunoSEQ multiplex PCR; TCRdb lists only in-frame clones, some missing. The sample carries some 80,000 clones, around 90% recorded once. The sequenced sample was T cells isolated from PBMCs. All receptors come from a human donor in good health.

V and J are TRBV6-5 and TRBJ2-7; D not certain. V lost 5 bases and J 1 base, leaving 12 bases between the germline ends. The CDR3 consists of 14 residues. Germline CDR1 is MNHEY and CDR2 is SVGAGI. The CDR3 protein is CASSRDKRSYEQYF. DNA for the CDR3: TGTGCCAGCAGTCGAGACAAACGGTCCTACGAGCAGTACTTC.

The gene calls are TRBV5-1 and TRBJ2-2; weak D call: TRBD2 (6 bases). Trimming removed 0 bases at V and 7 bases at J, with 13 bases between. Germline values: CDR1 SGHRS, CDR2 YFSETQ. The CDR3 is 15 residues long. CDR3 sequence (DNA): TGCGCCAGCAGCTTGGCCGGGAGCCAGGTCGGGGAGCTGTTTTTT. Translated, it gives CASSLAGSQVGELFF.

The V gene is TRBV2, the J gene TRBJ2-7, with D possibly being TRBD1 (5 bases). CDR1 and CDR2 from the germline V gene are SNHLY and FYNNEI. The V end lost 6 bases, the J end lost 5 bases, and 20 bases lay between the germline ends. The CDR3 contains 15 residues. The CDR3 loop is CASRQTVLYLDEQYF. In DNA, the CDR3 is TGTGCCAGCAGACAGACAGTTCTTTATCTCGACGAGCAGTACTTC.

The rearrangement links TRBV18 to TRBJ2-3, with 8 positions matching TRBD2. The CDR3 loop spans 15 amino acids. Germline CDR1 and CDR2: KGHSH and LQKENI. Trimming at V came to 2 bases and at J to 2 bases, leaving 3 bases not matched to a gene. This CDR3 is CASSPAGGNTDTQYF. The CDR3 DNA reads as TGTGCCAGCTCACCAGCGGGGGGAAACACAGATACGCAGTATTTT.

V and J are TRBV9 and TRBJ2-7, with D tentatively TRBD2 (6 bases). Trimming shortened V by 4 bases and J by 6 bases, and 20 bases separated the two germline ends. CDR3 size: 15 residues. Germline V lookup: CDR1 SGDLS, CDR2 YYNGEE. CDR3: CASSPRLTGELEQYF. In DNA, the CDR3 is TGTGCCAGCAGCCCCCGACTGACGGGAGAGCTCGAGCAGTACTTC.

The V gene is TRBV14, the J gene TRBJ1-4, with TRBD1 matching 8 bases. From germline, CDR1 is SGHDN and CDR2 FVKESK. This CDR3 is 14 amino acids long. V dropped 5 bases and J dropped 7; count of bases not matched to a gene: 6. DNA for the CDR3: TGTGCCAGCAGCGGCACAGGGGGAGGTGAAAAACTGTTTTTT. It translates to CASSGTGGGEKLFF.

Here the CDR3 DNA reads TGTGCCAGCAGCCAAGATCTCGGGAGCGACAATGAGCAGTTCTTC. The encoded protein is CASSQDLGSDNEQFF. The chain links TRBV14 to TRBJ2-1; tentative D call: TRBD2 (6 bases). Per germline, CDR1 SGHDN and CDR2 FVKESK. This CDR3 spans 15 amino acids. V gave up 0 bases and J gave up 5 bases, with 11 bases separating them.

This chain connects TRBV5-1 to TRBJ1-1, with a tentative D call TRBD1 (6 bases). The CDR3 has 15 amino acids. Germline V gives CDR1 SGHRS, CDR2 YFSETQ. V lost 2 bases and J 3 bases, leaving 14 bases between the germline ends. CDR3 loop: CASSFPTNRDTEAFF. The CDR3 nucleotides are TGCGCCAGCAGCTTCCCGACCAACAGGGACACTGAAGCTTTCTTT.

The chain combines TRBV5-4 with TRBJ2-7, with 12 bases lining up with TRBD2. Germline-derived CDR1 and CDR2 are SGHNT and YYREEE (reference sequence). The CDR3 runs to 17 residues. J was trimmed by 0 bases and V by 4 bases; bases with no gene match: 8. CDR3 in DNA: TGTGCCAGCAGCGGAACTCTGGGACTAGCGGGCTCCTACGAGCAGTACTTC. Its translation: CASSGTLGLAGSYEQYF.

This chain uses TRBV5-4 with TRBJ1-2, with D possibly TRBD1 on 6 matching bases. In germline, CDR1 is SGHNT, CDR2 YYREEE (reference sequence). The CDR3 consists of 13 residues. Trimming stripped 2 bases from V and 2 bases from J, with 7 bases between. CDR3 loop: CASSFGQNYGYTF. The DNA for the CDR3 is TGTGCCAGCAGCTTTGGACAGAACTATGGCTACACCTTC.

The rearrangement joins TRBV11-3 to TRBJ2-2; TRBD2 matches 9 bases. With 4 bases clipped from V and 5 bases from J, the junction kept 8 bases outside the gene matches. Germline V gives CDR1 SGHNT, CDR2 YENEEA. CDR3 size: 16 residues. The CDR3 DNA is TGTGCCAGCAGCTCTCTAGGCGGGGGGGGGACCGGGGAGCTGTTTTTT. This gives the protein CASSSLGGGGTGELFF.

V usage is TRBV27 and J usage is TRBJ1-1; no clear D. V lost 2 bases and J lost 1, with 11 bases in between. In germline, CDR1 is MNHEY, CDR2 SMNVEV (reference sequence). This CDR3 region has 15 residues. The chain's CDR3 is CASSLGGTPNTEAFF. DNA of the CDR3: TGTGCCAGCAGTTTAGGCGGCACTCCGAACACTGAAGCTTTCTTT.

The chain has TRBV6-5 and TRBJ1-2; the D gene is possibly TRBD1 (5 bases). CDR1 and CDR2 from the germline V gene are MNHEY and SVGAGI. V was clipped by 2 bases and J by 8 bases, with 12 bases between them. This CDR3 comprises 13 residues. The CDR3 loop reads CASSYDSLKGYTF. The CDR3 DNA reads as TGTGCCAGCAGTTACGACAGTCTAAAAGGCTACACCTTC.

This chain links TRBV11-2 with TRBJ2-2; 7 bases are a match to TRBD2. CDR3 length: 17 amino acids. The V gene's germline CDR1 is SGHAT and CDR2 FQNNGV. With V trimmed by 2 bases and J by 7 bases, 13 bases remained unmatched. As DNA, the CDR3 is TGTGCCAGCAGCTTATACGATCTGGCGGGAGATTTCGGGGAGCTGTTTTTT. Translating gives CASSLYDLAGDFGELFF.

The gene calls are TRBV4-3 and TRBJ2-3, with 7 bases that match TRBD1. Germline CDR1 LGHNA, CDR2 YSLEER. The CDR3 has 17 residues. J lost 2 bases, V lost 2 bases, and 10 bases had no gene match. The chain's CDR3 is CASSQLNPGQFTDTQYF. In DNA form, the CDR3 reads TGCGCCAGCAGCCAACTTAATCCGGGACAGTTCACAGATACGCAGTATTTT.

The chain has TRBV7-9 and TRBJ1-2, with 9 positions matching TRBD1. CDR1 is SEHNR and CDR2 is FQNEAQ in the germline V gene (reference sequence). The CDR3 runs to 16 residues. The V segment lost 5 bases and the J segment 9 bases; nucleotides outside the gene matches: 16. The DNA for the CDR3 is TGTGCCAGCAGCGTAGGACTACAGGGGGCAGGGTTAAGCTACACCTTC. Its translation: CASSVGLQGAGLSYTF. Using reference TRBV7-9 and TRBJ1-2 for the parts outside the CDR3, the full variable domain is DTGVSQNPRHKITKRGQNVTFRCDPISEHNRLYWYRQTLGQGPEFLTYFQNEAQLEKSRLLSDRFSAERPKGSFSTLEIQRTEQGDSAMYLCASSVGLQGAGLSYTFGSGTRLTVV.

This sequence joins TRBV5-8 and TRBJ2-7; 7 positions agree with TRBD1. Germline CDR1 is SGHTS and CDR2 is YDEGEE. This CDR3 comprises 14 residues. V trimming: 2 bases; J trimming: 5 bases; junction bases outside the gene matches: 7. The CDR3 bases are TGTGCCAGCAGCTTTCGACAGGGCTTCAACGAGCAGTACTTC. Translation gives CASSFRQGFNEQYF.

The CDR3 loop is CASSDNTGEEKLFF. DNA of the CDR3: TGTGCCAGCAGTGATAACACAGGGGAGGAAAAACTGTTTTTT. The chain couples TRBV2 to TRBJ1-4, with 7 bases lining up with TRBD1. After removal of 3 bases from V and 8 bases from J, the junction contained 6 bases not matched to a gene. The CDR3 consists of 14 residues. Per germline, CDR1 SNHLY and CDR2 FYNNEI.

The CDR3 DNA is TGTGCCAGCAGTCCGAAAAACCTTAGGGGGCTAAGGTCCTACGAGCAGTACTTC. Translation: CASSPKNLRGLRSYEQYF. The gene calls are TRBV28 and TRBJ2-7; TRBD1 aligns across 7 bases. Per germline, CDR1 MDHEN and CDR2 SYDVKM. V trimming: 5 bases; J trimming: 1 base; junction bases outside the gene matches: 17. The CDR3 has 18 amino acids.

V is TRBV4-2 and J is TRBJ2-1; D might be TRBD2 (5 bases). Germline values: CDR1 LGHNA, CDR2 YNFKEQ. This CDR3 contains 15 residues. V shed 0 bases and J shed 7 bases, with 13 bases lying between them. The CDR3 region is CASSQDLREVNEQFF. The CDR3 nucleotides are TGTGCCAGCAGCCAAGACCTCCGGGAAGTAAATGAGCAGTTCTTC.

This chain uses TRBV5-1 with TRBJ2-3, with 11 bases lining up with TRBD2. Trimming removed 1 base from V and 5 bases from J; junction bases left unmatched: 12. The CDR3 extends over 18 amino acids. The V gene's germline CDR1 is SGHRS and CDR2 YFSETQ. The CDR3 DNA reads TGCGCCAGCAGCTTGACTGTATTAGCGGGAGGGCAGGTAGATACGCAGTATTTT. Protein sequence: CASSLTVLAGGQVDTQYF.

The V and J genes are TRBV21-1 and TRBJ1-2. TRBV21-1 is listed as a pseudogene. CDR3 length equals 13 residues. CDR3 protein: CASSETGNYGYTF. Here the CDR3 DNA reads TGTGCCAGCAGCGAGACGGGTAACTATGGCTACACCTTC.

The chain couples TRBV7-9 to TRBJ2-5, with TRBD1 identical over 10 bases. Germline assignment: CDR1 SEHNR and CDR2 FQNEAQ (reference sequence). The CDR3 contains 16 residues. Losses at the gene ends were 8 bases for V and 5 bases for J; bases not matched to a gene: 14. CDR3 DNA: TGTGCCAGCGTACTTTTCGGGACAGGGGCCGAGGAGACCCAGTACTTC. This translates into CASVLFGTGAEETQYF.

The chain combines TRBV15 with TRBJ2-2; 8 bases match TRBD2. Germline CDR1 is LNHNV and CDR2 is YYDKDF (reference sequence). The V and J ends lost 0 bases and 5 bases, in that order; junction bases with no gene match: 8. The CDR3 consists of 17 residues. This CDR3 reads CATSRERAGVRTGELFF. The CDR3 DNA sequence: TGTGCCACCAGCAGAGAACGAGCGGGAGTTAGAACCGGGGAGCTGTTTTTT.

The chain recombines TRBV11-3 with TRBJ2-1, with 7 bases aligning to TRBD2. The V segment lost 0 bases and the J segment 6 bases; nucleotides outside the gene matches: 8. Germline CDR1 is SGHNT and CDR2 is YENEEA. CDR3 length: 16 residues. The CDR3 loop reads CASSLDWREPGNEQFF. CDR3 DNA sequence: TGTGCCAGCAGCTTAGACTGGCGGGAGCCCGGCAATGAGCAGTTCTTC. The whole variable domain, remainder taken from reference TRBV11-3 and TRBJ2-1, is EAGVVQSPRYKIIEKKQPVAFWCNPISGHNTLYWYLQNLGQGPELLIRYENEEAVDDSQLPKDRFSAERLKGVDSTLKIQPAELGDSAVYLCASSLDWREPGNEQFFGPGTRLTVL.

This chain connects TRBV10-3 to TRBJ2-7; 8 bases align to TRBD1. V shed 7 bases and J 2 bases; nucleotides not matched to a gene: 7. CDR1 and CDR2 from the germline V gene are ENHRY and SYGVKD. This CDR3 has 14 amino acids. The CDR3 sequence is CAITKGQGTYEQYF. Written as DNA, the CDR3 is TGTGCCATCACAAAAGGACAGGGAACCTACGAGCAGTACTTC.

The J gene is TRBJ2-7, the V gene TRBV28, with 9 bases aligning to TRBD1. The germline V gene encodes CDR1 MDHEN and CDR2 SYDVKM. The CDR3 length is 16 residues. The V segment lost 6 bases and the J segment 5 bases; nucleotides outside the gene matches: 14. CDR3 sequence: CASREFTGGAFNEQYF. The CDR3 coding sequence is TGTGCCAGCAGAGAGTTTACAGGGGGCGCGTTCAACGAGCAGTACTTC.